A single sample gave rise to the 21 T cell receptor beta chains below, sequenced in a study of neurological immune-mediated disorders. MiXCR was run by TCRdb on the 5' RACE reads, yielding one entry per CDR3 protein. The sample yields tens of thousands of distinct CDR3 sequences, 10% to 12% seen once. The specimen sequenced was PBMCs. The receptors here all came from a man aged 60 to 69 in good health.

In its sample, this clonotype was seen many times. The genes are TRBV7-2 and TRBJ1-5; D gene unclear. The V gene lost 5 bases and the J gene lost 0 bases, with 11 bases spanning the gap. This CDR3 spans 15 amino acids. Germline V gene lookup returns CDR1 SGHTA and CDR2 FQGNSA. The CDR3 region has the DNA TGTGCCAGCAGCCCGGCCCCGAATAGCAATCAGCCCCAGCATTTT. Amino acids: CASSPAPNSNQPQHF.

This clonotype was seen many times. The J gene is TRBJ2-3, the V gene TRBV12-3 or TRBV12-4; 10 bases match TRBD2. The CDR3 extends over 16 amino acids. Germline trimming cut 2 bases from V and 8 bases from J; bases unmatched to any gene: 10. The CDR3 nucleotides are TGTGCCAGCAGTTTAAATGAAGCGGGGGGGTCCCCTACGCAGTATTTT. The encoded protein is CASSLNEAGGSPTQYF.

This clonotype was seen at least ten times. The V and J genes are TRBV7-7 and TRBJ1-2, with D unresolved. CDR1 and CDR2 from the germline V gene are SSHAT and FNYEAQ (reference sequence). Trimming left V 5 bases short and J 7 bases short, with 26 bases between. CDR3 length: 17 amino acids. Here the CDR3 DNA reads TGTGCCAGCAGCCCCATGCTTGACTCCGGAGGGATATGTGGCTACACCTTC. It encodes CASSPMLDSGGICGYTF.

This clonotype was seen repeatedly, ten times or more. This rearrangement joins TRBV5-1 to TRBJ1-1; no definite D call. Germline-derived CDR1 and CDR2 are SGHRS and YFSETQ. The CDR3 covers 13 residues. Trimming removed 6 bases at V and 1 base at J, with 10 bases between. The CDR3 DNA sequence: TGCGCCAGCAACTACGGGTCGAACACTGAAGCTTTCTTT. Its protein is CASNYGSNTEAFF.

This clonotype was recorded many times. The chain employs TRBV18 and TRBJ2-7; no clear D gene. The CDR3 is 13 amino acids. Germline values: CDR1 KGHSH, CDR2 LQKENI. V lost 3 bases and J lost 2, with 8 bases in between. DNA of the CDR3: TGTGCCAGCTCACCCGGACGGACCTACGAGCAGTACTTC. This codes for CASSPGRTYEQYF.

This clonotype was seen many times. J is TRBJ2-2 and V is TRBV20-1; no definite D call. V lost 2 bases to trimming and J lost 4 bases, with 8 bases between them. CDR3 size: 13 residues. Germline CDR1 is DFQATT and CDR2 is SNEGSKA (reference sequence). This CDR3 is CSARLRITGELFF. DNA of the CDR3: TGCAGTGCTAGACTACGCATCACCGGGGAGCTGTTTTTT.

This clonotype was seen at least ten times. The CDR3 bases are TGTGCCAGCAGCTTGCTGGCCTCCGACTACAATGAGCAGTTCTTC. Its protein is CASSLLASDYNEQFF. V is TRBV5-6 and J is TRBJ2-1, with D uncertain. The CDR3 covers 15 residues. The germline gives CDR1 SGHDT, CDR2 YYEEEE. V gave up 1 base and J gave up 3 bases, with 11 bases separating them. The full variable domain, its missing parts supplied by reference TRBV5-6 and TRBJ2-1, is DAGVTQSPTHLIKTRGQQVTLRCSPKSGHDTVSWYQQALGQGPQFIFQYYEEEERQRGNFPDRFSGHQFPNYSSELNVNALLLGDSALYLCASSLLASDYNEQFFGPGTRLTVL.

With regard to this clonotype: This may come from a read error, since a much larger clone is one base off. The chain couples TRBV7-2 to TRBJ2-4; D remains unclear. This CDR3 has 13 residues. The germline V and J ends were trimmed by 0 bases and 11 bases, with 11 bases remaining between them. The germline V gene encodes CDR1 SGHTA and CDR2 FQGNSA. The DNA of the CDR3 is TGTGCCAGCAGCTTAGCAGGAGACCCCGTTCAGTACTTC. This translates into CASSLAGDPVQYF.

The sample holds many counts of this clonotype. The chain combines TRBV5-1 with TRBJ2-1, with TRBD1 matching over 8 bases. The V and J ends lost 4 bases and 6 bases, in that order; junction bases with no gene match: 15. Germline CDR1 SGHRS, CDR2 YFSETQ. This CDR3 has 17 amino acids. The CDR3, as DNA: TGCGCCAGCAGCCCCAAAGCCGGGACAGGCGCCGGCAATGAGCAGTTCTTC. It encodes CASSPKAGTGAGNEQFF.

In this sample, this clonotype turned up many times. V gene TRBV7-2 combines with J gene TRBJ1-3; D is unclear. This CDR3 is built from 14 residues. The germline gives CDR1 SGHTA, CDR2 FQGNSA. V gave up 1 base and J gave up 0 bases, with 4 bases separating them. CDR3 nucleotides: TGTGCCAGCAGCTTAGAGGACTCTGGAAACACCATATATTTT. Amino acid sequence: CASSLEDSGNTIYF.

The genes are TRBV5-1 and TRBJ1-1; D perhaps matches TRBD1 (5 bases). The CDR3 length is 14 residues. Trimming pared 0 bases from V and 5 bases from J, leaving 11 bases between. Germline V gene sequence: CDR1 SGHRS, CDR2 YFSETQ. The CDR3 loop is CASSLAGGGTEAFF. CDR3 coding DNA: TGCGCCAGCAGCTTGGCAGGTGGGGGAACTGAAGCTTTCTTT.

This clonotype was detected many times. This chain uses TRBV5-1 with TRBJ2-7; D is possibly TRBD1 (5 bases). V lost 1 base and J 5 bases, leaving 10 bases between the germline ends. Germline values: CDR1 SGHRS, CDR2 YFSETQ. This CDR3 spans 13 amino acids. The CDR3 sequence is CASSLSGLHEQYF. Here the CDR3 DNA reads TGCGCCAGCAGCTTGTCAGGGCTACACGAGCAGTACTTC.

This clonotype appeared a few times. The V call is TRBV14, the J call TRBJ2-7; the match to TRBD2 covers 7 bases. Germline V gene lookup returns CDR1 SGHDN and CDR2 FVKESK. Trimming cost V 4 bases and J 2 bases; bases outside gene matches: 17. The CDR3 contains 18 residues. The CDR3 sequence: CASSPRKVGLAVPYEQYF. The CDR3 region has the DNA TGTGCCAGCAGCCCGCGGAAGGTTGGGCTAGCGGTCCCCTACGAGCAGTACTTC.

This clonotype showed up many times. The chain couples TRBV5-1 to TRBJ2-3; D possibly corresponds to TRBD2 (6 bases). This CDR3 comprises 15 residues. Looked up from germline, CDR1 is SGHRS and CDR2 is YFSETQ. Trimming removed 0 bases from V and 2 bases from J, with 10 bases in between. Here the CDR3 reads CASSLGLDPTDTQYF. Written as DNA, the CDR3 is TGCGCCAGCAGCTTGGGACTAGACCCCACAGATACGCAGTATTTT. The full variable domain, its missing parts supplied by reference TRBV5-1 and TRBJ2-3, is KAGVTQTPRYLIKTRGQQVTLSCSPISGHRSVSWYQQTPGQGLQFLFEYFSETQRNKGNFPGRFSGRQFSNSRSEMNVSTLELGDSALYLCASSLGLDPTDTQYFGPGTRLTVL.

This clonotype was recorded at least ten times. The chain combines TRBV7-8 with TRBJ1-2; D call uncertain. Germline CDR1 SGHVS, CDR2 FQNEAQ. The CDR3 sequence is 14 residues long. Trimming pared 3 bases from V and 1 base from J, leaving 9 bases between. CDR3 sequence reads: CASSFPGRNYGYTF. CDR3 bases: TGTGCCAGCAGCTTCCCAGGTCGTAACTATGGCTACACCTTC.

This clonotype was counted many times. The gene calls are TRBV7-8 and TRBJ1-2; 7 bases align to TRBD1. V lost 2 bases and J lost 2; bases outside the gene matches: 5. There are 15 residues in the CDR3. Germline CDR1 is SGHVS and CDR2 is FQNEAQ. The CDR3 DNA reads TGTGCCAGCAGCTTAATTACAGGGGCGAACTATGGCTACACCTTC. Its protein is CASSLITGANYGYTF.

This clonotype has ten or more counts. The DNA of the CDR3 is TGTGCCAGCAGTTTATCGGGCCGTCGCTCCTACGAGCAGTACTTC. It translates to CASSLSGRRSYEQYF. The chain is built from TRBV12-3 or TRBV12-4 and TRBJ2-7; D is ambiguous. CDR3 length: 15 residues. V shed 2 bases and J shed 0 bases, with 11 bases lying between them.

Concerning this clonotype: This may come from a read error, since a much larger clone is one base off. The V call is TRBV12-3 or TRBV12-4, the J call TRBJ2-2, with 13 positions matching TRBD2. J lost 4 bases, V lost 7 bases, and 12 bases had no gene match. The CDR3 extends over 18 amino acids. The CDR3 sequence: CASTYPGLAGCSTGELFF. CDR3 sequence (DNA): TGTGCCAGCACCTACCCGGGACTAGCGGGGTGCTCCACCGGGGAGCTGTTTTTT.

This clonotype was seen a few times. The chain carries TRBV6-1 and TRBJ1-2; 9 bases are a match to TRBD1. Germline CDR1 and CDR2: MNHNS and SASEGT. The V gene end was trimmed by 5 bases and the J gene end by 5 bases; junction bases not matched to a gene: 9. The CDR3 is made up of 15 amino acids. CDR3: CASSFGTGSPYGYTF. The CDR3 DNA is TGTGCCAGCAGTTTCGGGACAGGGTCGCCATATGGCTACACCTTC.

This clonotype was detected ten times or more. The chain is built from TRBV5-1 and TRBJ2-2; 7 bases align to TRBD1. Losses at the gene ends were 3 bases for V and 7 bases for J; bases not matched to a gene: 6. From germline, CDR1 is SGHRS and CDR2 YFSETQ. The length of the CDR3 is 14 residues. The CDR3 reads CASSWDRPFGELFF. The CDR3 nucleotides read TGCGCCAGCAGCTGGGACAGACCTTTCGGGGAGCTGTTTTTT.

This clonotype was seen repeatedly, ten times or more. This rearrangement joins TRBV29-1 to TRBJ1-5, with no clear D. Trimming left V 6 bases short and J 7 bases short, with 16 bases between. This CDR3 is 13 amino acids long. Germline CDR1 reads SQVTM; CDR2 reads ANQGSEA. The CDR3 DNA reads TGCAGCGTCTCTCCGACCCAAGGGCAGCCCCAGCATTTT. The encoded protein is CSVSPTQGQPQHF.